This paragraph covers one T cell receptor beta chain sequence. This sample is drawn from a study of blood T cells in healthy people across ages. The germline gives CDR1 SGHRS, CDR2 YFSETQ. Unmatched junction bases numbered 13, after V lost 1 base and J lost 11 bases. The CDR3 has 15 residues. It was with a sample-barcoded 5' primer and a J-beta primer mix that a second PCR of roughly 7 to 11 cycles was run. TCRdb reanalysed the 5' RACE reads using MiXCR and keeps one entry per CDR3 protein. The top ten hold 15% to 20% of the sample, which has 550,000 to 700,000 distinct CDR3 sequences, 25% to 30% seen once.

The receptor was isolated from a woman aged 70-85 years in good health. J is TRBJ2-5 and V is TRBV5-1, with 8 bases fitting TRBD1. Material: blood. CDR3 sequence reads: CASSLKGQAPPEQYF. CDR3 coding DNA: TGCGCCAGCAGCTTGAAGGGACAGGCCCCACCGGAGCAGTACTTC. Together with reference TRBV5-1 and TRBJ2-5, the CDR3 gives the full variable domain: KAGVTQTPRYLIKTRGQQVTLSCSPISGHRSVSWYQQTPGQGLQFLFEYFSETQRNKGNFPGRFSGRQFSNSRSEMNVSTLELGDSALYLCASSLKGQAPPEQYFGPGTRLLVL.